These T cell receptor beta chains were read from a single sample in a study of CDR3 diversity in severe acne. TCRdb called the PCR reads again in MiXCR, with one record for every CDR3 protein. The sample carries over 90,000 distinct CDR3 sequences, roughly 51% recorded once. The sample comprised blood. All receptors derive from a male donor with acne. Both conserved end residues are part of each CDR3. D genes are given only for firm matches. Not every row has a clone size; where given, it reads once, few, many or a size class.

CASSPTGGANVLTF,TGTGCCAGCAGCCCCACCGGGGGGGCGAACGTCCTGACTTTC,TRBD2,TRBJ2-6,TRBV7-3,.
CATLGIGTDTQYF,TGTGCCACCTTAGGGATAGGCACAGATACGCAGTATTTT,.,TRBJ2-3,TRBV10-3,.
CASSFYICSARDVTSGRGVYEQYF,.,.,TRBJ2-7,TRBV7-3,many
CASSPGRGYQPQHF,TGTGCCAGCAGCCCAGGGCGGGGCTATCAGCCCCAGCATTTT,.,TRBJ1-5,TRBV9,many
CASSPPLSGETQYF,TGTGCCAGCAGTCCTCCATTGTCTGGGGAGACCCAGTACTTC,.,TRBJ2-5,TRBV6-1,few
CASSPGGTSAYNEQFF,TGTGCCAGCAGCCCGGGGGGGACTAGCGCCTACAATGAGCAGTTCTTC,TRBD2,TRBJ2-1,TRBV7-9,.
CASASTGTSYEQYF,TGTGCCAGCGCATCCACCGGGACCTCCTACGAGCAGTACTTC,.,TRBJ2-7,TRBV5-6,many
CASSSPRTAYEQYF,TGTGCCAGCAGCTCCCCGCGGACTGCCTACGAGCAGTACTTC,.,TRBJ2-7,TRBV7-9,.
CASSLPDRGRGKLFF,TGTGCCAGCAGCTTACCGGACAGGGGGCGCGGAAAACTGTTTTTT,TRBD1,TRBJ1-4,TRBV7-9,few
CASSDPQGAVSSYNSPLHF,TGTGCCAGCAGTGATCCTCAGGGGGCCGTGAGCTCCTATAATTCACCCCTCCACTTT,TRBD1,TRBJ1-6,TRBV2,.
CASSQVGTTSGANVLTF,TGTGCCAGCAGCCAAGTTGGGACAACTTCTGGGGCCAACGTCCTGACTTTC,.,TRBJ2-6,TRBV14,once
CASSQQTSDSYSEQFF,TGTGCCAGCAGCCAACAGACTAGCGACTCCTACAGTGAGCAGTTCTTC,TRBD2,TRBJ2-1,TRBV7-2,.
CSVESVSTDEKLFF,TGCAGCGTTGAATCTGTGTCGACGGATGAAAAACTGTTTTTT,.,TRBJ1-4,TRBV29-1,.
CASSLVRTSGRETSSTDTQYF,TGTGCCAGCAGTTTAGTCAGGACTAGCGGGAGGGAAACTTCTAGCACAGATACGCAGTATTTT,TRBD2,TRBJ2-3,TRBV28,many
CASSLGLAGPTGELFF,TGTGCCAGCAGCTTGGGACTAGCGGGTCCCACCGGGGAGCTGTTTTTT,TRBD2,TRBJ2-2,TRBV24-1,.
CASSSSDTGELFF,TGTGCCAGCAGCTCCTCGGACACCGGGGAGCTGTTTTTT,.,TRBJ2-2,TRBV7-9,many
CASSPRNSSPLHF,TGTGCCAGCAGTCCCCGGAATAGTTCACCCCTCCACTTT,.,TRBJ1-6,TRBV2,many
CASCEGERFDEQYF,TGCGCCAGCTGTGAGGGGGAGCGGTTCGACGAGCAGTACTTC,.,TRBJ2-7,TRBV10-2,once
CTSSIRGATGELFF,TGTACCAGTAGTATACGGGGGGCCACCGGGGAGCTGTTTTTT,.,TRBJ2-2,TRBV19,.
CASSYRPGELFF,TGTGCCAGCAGTTACCGCCCCGGGGAGCTGTTTTTT,.,TRBJ2-2,TRBV6-5,.
CASSEGTVDIQYF,TGTGCCAGCAGTGAAGGAACGGTAGACATTCAGTACTTC,.,TRBJ2-4,TRBV2,.
CASRLGYQETQYF,TGTGCCAGCCGTCTCGGGTACCAAGAGACCCAGTACTTC,.,TRBJ2-5,TRBV7-8,.
CATSSGTSKRTDTQYF,TGTGCCACCAGCTCCGGGACTAGCAAACGCACAGATACGCAGTATTTT,TRBD2,TRBJ2-3,TRBV15,.
CASSYSTGRHNTGELFF,TGTGCCAGCAGTTACTCGACCGGCCGGCACAACACCGGGGAGCTGTTTTTT,.,TRBJ2-2,TRBV6-5,few
CASSIGTGRLQATDTQYF,TGTGCCAGCAGTATAGGGACAGGGAGGTTGCAGGCGACAGATACGCAGTATTTT,TRBD1,TRBJ2-3,TRBV12-3/TRBV12-4,.
CASSLGGGLGNQPQHF,TGTGCCAGCAGTTTAGGGGGAGGGCTGGGCAATCAGCCCCAGCATTTT,.,TRBJ1-5,TRBV12-3/TRBV12-4,.
CASSLTGGSYEQYF,TGTGCCAGCAGCTTGACAGGGGGGTCCTACGAGCAGTACTTC,TRBD1,TRBJ2-7,TRBV7-2,.
CSANRGGASGANVLTF,TGCAGTGCAAATAGGGGGGGAGCCTCTGGGGCCAACGTCCTGACTTTC,.,TRBJ2-6,TRBV20-1,many
CSATSGRSYNEQFF,TGCAGTGCGACTAGCGGGAGGTCCTACAATGAGCAGTTCTTC,TRBD2,TRBJ2-1,TRBV20-1,few
CASSWGWGGSYNEQFF,TGTGCCAGCAGCTGGGGATGGGGGGGCTCGTACAATGAGCAGTTCTTC,.,TRBJ2-1,TRBV7-8,medium-sized
CSALAGTQYF,TGCAGTGCGTTGGCGGGTACGCAGTATTTT,.,TRBJ2-3,TRBV20-1,.
CSAGPGRTEKLFF,TGCAGCGCTGGACCGGGGAGGACGGAAAAACTGTTTTTT,.,TRBJ1-4,TRBV29-1,once
CASSQVGRGGNQPQHF,TGTGCCAGCAGTCAGGTCGGCAGGGGAGGCAATCAGCCCCAGCATTTT,.,TRBJ1-5,TRBV7-2,.
CASSLHDGRRDYERYF,TGTGCCAGCAGTTTACATGACGGACGGCGCGACTACGAGCGGTACTTC,.,TRBJ2-7,TRBV28,.
CASSRVGTGNQPQHF,TGTGCCAGCAGTCGAGTCGGGACAGGGAATCAGCCCCAGCATTTT,TRBD1,TRBJ1-5,TRBV6-5,once
CASSRQIEAFF,TGTGCCAGCAGCAGACAGATTGAAGCTTTCTTT,.,TRBJ1-1,TRBV2,many
CASSSTDYTEAFF,TGTGCCAGCAGCTCAACCGACTACACTGAAGCTTTCTTT,.,TRBJ1-1,TRBV25-1,many
CSAWTGEVDGYTF,TGCAGTGCATGGACAGGGGAGGTGGATGGCTACACCTTC,TRBD1,TRBJ1-2,TRBV20-1,many
CATSKGEGYEQYF,TGTGCCACCAGTAAAGGGGAGGGCTACGAGCAGTACTTC,TRBD2,TRBJ2-7,TRBV24-1,.
CASSERFDSPQETQYF,TGTGCCAGCAGCGAGAGGTTCGACAGCCCACAAGAGACCCAGTACTTC,.,TRBJ2-5,TRBV7-9,.
CTSSDSFLSTDTQYF,TGTACCAGCAGTGACAGCTTTCTTAGCACAGATACGCAGTATTTT,.,TRBJ2-3,TRBV5-6,.